This TCR beta chain stems from a study of T-cell reconstitution after alpha-beta-depleted transplantation in children. The V gene end was trimmed by 5 bases and the J gene end by 9 bases; junction bases not matched to a gene: 11. CDR3 length equals 14 residues. Germline V gene sequence: CDR1 DFQATT, CDR2 SNEGSKA (reference sequence). At least ten counts were recorded for this clonotype. Preparation of the TCRbeta library involved a method that used unique molecular identifiers. TCRdb ran MiXCR on the PCR reads and lists one entry per CDR3 protein. The table shows some 600,000 distinct CDR3 sequences, with roughly 15% occurring only once.

V and J are TRBV20-1 and TRBJ1-5; 9 bases align to TRBD1. The TCR was taken from a human donor who donated a stem cell graft to a child with acute myeloid leukemia. The source material was PBMCs from the stem cell graft donor, sampled from the stem cell graft. CDR3 in DNA: TGCAGTGCTCCCTCGGGGACAGGGACGATGCCCCAGCATTTT. Translating it yields CSAPSGTGTMPQHF.